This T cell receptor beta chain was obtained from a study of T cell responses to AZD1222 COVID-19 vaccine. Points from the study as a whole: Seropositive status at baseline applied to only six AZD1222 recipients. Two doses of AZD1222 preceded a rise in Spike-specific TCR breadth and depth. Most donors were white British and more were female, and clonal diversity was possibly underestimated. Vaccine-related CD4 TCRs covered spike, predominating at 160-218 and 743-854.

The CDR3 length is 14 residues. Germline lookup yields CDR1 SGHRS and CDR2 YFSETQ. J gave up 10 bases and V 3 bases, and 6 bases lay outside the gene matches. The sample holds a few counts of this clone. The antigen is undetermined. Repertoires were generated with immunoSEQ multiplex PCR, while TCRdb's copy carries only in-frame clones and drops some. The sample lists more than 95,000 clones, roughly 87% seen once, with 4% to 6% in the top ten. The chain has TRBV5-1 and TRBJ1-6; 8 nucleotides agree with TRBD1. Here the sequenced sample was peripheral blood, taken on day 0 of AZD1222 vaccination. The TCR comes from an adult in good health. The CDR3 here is CASSSDRGNSPLHF. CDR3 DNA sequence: TGCGCCAGCAGCTCCGACAGGGGAAACTCACCCCTCCACTTT. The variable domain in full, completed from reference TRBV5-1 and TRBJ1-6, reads KAGVTQTPRYLIKTRGQQVTLSCSPISGHRSVSWYQQTPGQGLQFLFEYFSETQRNKGNFPGRFSGRQFSNSRSEMNVSTLELGDSALYLCASSSDRGNSPLHFGNGTRLTVT.